This T cell receptor beta chain came from a study of blood T cell repertoires in COVID-19 (dated by TCRdb to between 2020 and 2021). Study-wide context: Samples covering the acute and convalescent phases of COVID-19 were provided by collaborators in the United States, Italy and Spain. The material from the prospective study consisted of cDNA or gDNA derived from T cells, B-cell-depleted T cells, or PBMCs. The dataset comprised deeply sampled blood TCRbeta repertoires from subjects exposed to, actively infected with, or recovered from COVID-19. A freely available public database, intended as a resource for researchers studying the immune response to SARS-CoV-2, is where the repertoires were released. Samples were obtained from the ongoing ImmuneRACE study (first 160 participants) and from some 1,200 subjects provided by 6 global collaborators. Sample metadata almost always included a de-identified subject ID, COVID-19 status, age in years and sex. HLA class I and class II types, where available, came from metadata supplied by the sample provider rather than from assay-based typing.

What the work shows at the level of the full study, not this receptor alone: How much clinical and demographic metadata was included differed by source and by participant, and the metadata was provided uncurated.

Comments on this clone: Its antigen has not been determined. Base qualities were left out, and no much larger clone turns up one base away.

CDR1 and CDR2 are drawn from the germline V gene (reference sequence): LGHDT, YNNKEL. The CDR3 runs 18 amino acids, cysteine and phenylalanine included. The entry retains the CDR3 DNA only, 54 bases that are in frame from base 1. V is cut back by 3 bases and J by 1 base, with 7 bases in the junction unmatched. TCRbeta CDR3 regions were amplified from genomic DNA by means of the immunoSEQ Assay, a bias-controlled multiplex PCR. Processing in the source paper ran as follows. Nucleated cell counts per sample were estimated from amplification of reference gene primers within the assay. To quantify the absolute abundance of each unique TCRbeta CDR3 rearrangement, sequence reads were collapsed and filtered. For each sample, productive Simpson clonality was calculated as the square root of Simpson's diversity index over productive rearrangements. In TCRdb, the immuneACCESS table is reduced to in-frame sequences with V and J assigned. These tables do not hold every clone; where another copy was compared, an unresolved V gene accounts for under half, and the others remain unexplained. V and J calls and clone size are as listed in that table; D and trimming were resolved from the DNA. A total of some 45,000 clones appear in this sample, roughly 90% of them only once. Around 8.5% of the sample goes to the ten largest clones.

The collaborating institutions used their own protocols to collect whole blood in K2EDTA tubes. For TCRbeta analysis, collaborators shipped samples as frozen whole blood, isolated PBMCs, or DNA extracted from either of those sample types. The sequencing sample was made of peripheral blood. This receptor chain uses TRBV3-1 (or the pseudogene TRBV3-2) and TRBJ2-5; 14 of the junction bases match TRBD2. The receptor's source is a human donor in a cohort sampled during active COVID-19. The DNA is TGTGCCAGCAGCCATGGCATTGGGACTAGCGGGGGCCAAGAGACCCAGTACTTC. The translation is CASSHGIGTSGGQETQYF.